This TCR beta chain was sequenced during a study of CD8+CD57+ T cells in acquired aplastic anemia. Study details: Mean yield of DNA from sorted CD4+ and CD8+ cells was around 3 ug. An average of about 10.8 million reads for CD4+ cells was obtained from healthy donors.

Regarding the study as a whole: Between patients and controls, 25 to 30 CD8+ CDR3 sequences were found in common.

The CDR3 has 16 residues. Genomic DNA provided the template from which TCR beta VDJ and CDR3 profiles were obtained. MiXCR, applied by TCRdb to the reads, yields one record per CDR3 protein. The sample shows some 68,000 distinct CDR3 sequences, almost 55% of them seen only once. As regards this clonotype: Its matching antigen is unknown. One end of the junction is discordant with germline, which a read error may explain.

The genes are TRBV12-3 or TRBV12-4 and TRBJ2-1; TRBD2 agrees at 7 bases. The TCR comes from a human donor in good health, serving as a control. Sequencing was performed on sorted CD4+, CD8+, or CD8+CD57+ T cells (not recorded which) from PBMCs. CDR3 nucleotides: TGTGCCAGCAGTTTACTTCTGAGCGGGGACTACAATGAGCAGCTCTTC. It is translated as CASSLLLSGDYNEQLF.